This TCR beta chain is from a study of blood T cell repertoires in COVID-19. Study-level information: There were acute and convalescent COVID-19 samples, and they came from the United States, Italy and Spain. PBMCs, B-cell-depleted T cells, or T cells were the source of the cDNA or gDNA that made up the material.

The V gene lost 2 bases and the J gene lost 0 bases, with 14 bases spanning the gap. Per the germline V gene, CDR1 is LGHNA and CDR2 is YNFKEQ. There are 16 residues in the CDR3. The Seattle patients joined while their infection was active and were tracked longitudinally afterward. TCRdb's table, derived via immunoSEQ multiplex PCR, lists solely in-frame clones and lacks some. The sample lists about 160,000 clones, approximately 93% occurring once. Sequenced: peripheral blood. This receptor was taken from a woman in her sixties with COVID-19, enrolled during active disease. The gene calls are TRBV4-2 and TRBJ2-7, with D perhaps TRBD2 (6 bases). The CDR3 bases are TGTGCCAGCAGCCAATGGGGCCGGGGGTCCTCCTACGAGCAGTACTTC. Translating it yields CASSQWGRGSSYEQYF.